The sequence of this T cell receptor beta chain was determined in a study of blood T cell repertoires in COVID-19 (TCRdb year 2020). With respect to the entire study: Samples from collaborators originated in the United States, Italy and Spain and spanned both the acute and convalescent phases of COVID-19. Samples were obtained from the ongoing ImmuneRACE study (first 160 participants) and from approximately 1,200 subjects provided by 6 global collaborators. A freely available public database, intended as a resource for researchers studying the immune response to SARS-CoV-2, is where the repertoires were released. The sample metadata nearly always contained a de-identified subject ID, COVID-19 status, age in years and sex. The prospective study material was composed of cDNA or gDNA derived from T cells, B-cell-depleted T cells, or PBMCs. The dataset comprised deeply sampled blood TCRbeta repertoires from subjects exposed to, actively infected with, or recovered from COVID-19. Where HLA class I and class II types were available, the types were taken from metadata supplied by the sample provider, not from assay-based typing.

One collaborating source in Seattle enrolled patients during active infection and followed them longitudinally through the course of disease. Each collaborating institution followed its own protocols to collect whole blood in K2EDTA tubes. Collaborator samples were shipped for TCRbeta analysis as frozen whole blood, isolated PBMCs, or DNA extracted from either sample type. TCRbeta CDR3 regions were amplified from genomic DNA by means of the immunoSEQ Assay, a bias-controlled multiplex PCR. From the authors' description of their analysis: The number of nucleated cells in each sample was estimated by amplification of reference gene primers within the assay. Sequence reads were collapsed and filtered to measure the absolute abundance of every unique TCRbeta CDR3 rearrangement. Productive Simpson clonality was computed per sample as the square root of Simpson's diversity index over productive rearrangements. This is the immuneACCESS table as TCRdb keeps it, with only in-frame sequences that have V and J called. A part of the clones is gone; compared with another copy, unresolved V genes explain less than half, and the rest is unexplained. The V and J calls and clone size were taken over from that table, and D and trimming were inferred from the DNA. The sample has some 160,000 clones on record, approximately 84% of them singletons. 2.5% to 3% of the sample goes to the ten largest clones.

The CDR3 covers 15 residues, taking in both the cysteine and the phenylalanine. This entry keeps only the CDR3 DNA: 45 bases, framed from base 1. Looking up the germline V gene yields CDR1 SGHTA and CDR2 FQGNSA. Trimming removed 1 base from V and 7 bases from J; the gene matches leave 6 bases unexplained. Concerning this clone itself: Its antigen has not been determined. Per-base qualities were not stored, and no clone one base away is much larger.

Broad study findings and their caveats: The amount of clinical and demographic metadata varied by source and participant and was provided uncurated.

Sequenced material: peripheral blood. The source of this sequence is a woman older than 75 with COVID-19, enrolled during active disease. The receptor chain draws on TRBV7-2 and TRBJ2-4; TRBD2 aligns with 8 central bases. The nucleotides are TGTGCCAGCAGCTTAGGAGCGGGGGCAGGGAACATTCAGTACTTC. Its protein is CASSLGAGAGNIQYF.